This TCR beta chain came from a study of T cell repertoires and leukemia-associated antigens. TCRdb redid the calling of the 5' RACE reads with MiXCR, one entry per CDR3 protein. This sample has 8,000 to 10,000 distinct CDR3 sequences; approximately 40% occur once, and the top ten carry approximately 60%. About this clonotype: The target antigen is unknown. Germline and junction disagree at one end, which may indicate a read error.

Sequences were obtained from CD3+ T cells sorted from blood and cultured. This TCR derives from a female donor in good health.

The CDR3 DNA reads as TGTGCTAGCAGCTTAGGCCTAGCTAGCGGGAGGGCAACCTACAATGAGCAGGTCTTC. Translation gives CASSLGLASGRATYNEQVF. The chain couples TRBV7-7 to TRBJ2-1; 12 bases match TRBD2. The CDR3 sequence is 19 residues long. Germline CDR1 is SSHAT and CDR2 is FNYEAQ (reference sequence). The variable domain in full, with the rest retrieved from reference TRBV7-7 and TRBJ2-1, is GAGVSQSPRYKVTKRGQDVTLRCDPISSHATLYWYQQALGQGPEFLTYFNYEAQPDKSGLPSDRFSAERPEGSISTLTIQRTEQRDSAMYRCASSLGLASGRATYNEQVFGPGTRLTVL.